The source of this T cell receptor beta chain is a study of blood T cell repertoires in COVID-19 (dated by TCRdb to 2019 to 2021). Context from the whole study: Samples covering the acute and convalescent phases of COVID-19 were provided by collaborators in the United States, Italy and Spain. Deeply sampled blood TCRbeta repertoires from subjects exposed to, actively infected with, or recovered from COVID-19 were included in the dataset. Sample metadata almost always included a de-identified subject ID, COVID-19 status, age in years and sex. A freely available public database, intended as a resource for researchers studying the immune response to SARS-CoV-2, is where the repertoires were released. The samples were drawn from the first 160 participants of the ongoing ImmuneRACE study and from some 1,300 subjects provided by 6 global collaborators. The material from the prospective study consisted of cDNA or gDNA derived from T cells, B-cell-depleted T cells, or PBMCs. Where HLA class I and class II types were available, the types were taken from metadata supplied by the sample provider, not from assay-based typing. What the research found in general, with its limitations: The quantity of clinical and demographic metadata differed by source and by participant and was supplied without curation.

Another Seattle source contributed samples from volunteer blood donors who had recovered from COVID-19. The collaborating institutions used their own protocols to collect whole blood in K2EDTA tubes. For TCRbeta analysis, collaborators shipped samples in one of three forms: frozen whole blood, isolated PBMCs, or DNA extracted from either of those sample types. From the cysteine up to the phenylalanine, the CDR3 has a length of 15 residues. The sequence is cut down to CDR3 DNA, 45 bases in frame from base 1. Looking up the germline V gene yields CDR1 SGHTA and CDR2 FQGTGA. Trimming removed 5 bases from V and 0 bases from J; the gene matches leave 4 bases unexplained. TCRbeta CDR3 regions were amplified from genomic DNA using the immunoSEQ Assay, a bias-controlled multiplex PCR. As for how the authors treated the data: The number of nucleated cells in each sample was estimated from the amplification of reference gene primers within the assay. To quantify the absolute abundance of each unique TCRbeta CDR3 rearrangement, sequence reads were collapsed and filtered. Productive Simpson clonality was computed per sample as the square root of Simpson's diversity index over productive rearrangements. The source is immuneACCESS, and TCRdb retained only in-frame sequences with V and J called. Part of the clones is not carried over; for the studies checked, unresolved V genes explain less than half of this, and the remainder is unexplained. The DNA was the basis for D and trimming; V, J and clone size are from that table. The sample includes 220,000 or so clones, with 84% observed a single time. About 2.9% of the sample is held by the ten biggest clonotypes.

Regarding this clone: Its recognized antigen is unknown. No base-level quality is on record; no much larger clone is a single base apart.

This receptor was obtained from a young woman who had recovered from COVID-19. Sequenced input: peripheral blood. The chain employs TRBV7-3 and TRBJ2-7, and TRBD2 aligns with 10 junction nucleotides. Here is the DNA: TGTGCCAGCAGCACTAGCGGGGCGAGCTCCTACGAGCAGTACTTC. Its translation is CASSTSGASSYEQYF. The CDR3 plus the reference TRBV7-3 and TRBJ2-7 genes for the other parts give the full variable domain: GAGVSQTPSNKVTEKGKYVELRCDPISGHTALYWYRQSLGQGPEFLIYFQGTGAADDSGLPNDRFFAVRPEGSVSTLKIQRTERGDSAVYLCASSTSGASSYEQYFGPGTRLTVT.